The next 10 T cell receptor beta chains were all read from a single sample in a study of shared clonotypes between healthy human individuals. The naive CD8 subset, CD45RO-negative cells positively selected for CCR7, excluded terminally differentiated effector memory CD45RA+ cells. The method was immunoSEQ multiplex PCR; TCRdb's version includes in-frame clones alone and lacks a portion of them. The profile shows millions of clones, roughly 95% of them singletons. Sequences were obtained from naive CD8+ T cells sorted from blood. The receptor set was obtained from a man between 18 and 35 years old in good health.

Regarding this clone: This sample includes further DNA sequences coding for the same CDR3. This rearrangement joins TRBV27 to TRBJ1-1, with D tentatively TRBD1 (5 bases). Trimming shortened V by 4 bases and J by 4 bases, and 10 bases separated the two germline ends. CDR3 length equals 13 residues. Germline V gene lookup returns CDR1 MNHEY and CDR2 SMNVEV (reference sequence). The CDR3 DNA sequence: TGTGCCAGCAGTTCAGGGAGGGGCACTGAAGCTTTCTTT. This codes for CASSSGRGTEAFF.

The chain links TRBV29-1 to TRBJ1-2, with D possibly TRBD1 on 5 matching bases. Germline-derived CDR1 and CDR2 are SQVTM and ANQGSEA. There are 14 residues in the CDR3. V lost 5 bases to trimming and J lost 6 bases, with 19 bases between them. As DNA, the CDR3 is TGCAGCGTTTTTGGGGGATCAGTTGAAGATGGCTACACCTTC. Its protein product is CSVFGGSVEDGYTF. Complete variable domain (other parts from reference TRBV29-1 and TRBJ1-2): SAVISQKPSRDICQRGTSLTIQCQVDSQVTMMFWYRQQPGQSLTLIATANQGSEATYESGFVIDKFPISRPNLTFSTLTVSNMSPEDSSIYLCSVFGGSVEDGYTFGSGTRLTVV.

The chain recombines TRBV27 with TRBJ2-1, with 10 positions matching TRBD2. This CDR3 contains 15 residues. Losses at the gene ends were 5 bases for V and 5 bases for J; bases not matched to a gene: 6. Germline values: CDR1 MNHEY, CDR2 SMNVEV (reference sequence). CDR3 DNA: TGTGCCAGCAGTCCACTAGCGGGGAGAAACAATGAGCAGTTCTTC. Residues: CASSPLAGRNNEQFF.

Comment on this clone: Other nucleotide sequences in the sample specify the same CDR3. J is TRBJ2-7 and V is TRBV4-1; 10 nucleotides line up with TRBD2. Per the germline V gene, CDR1 is MGHRA and CDR2 is YSYEKL. The CDR3 contains 15 residues. V dropped 0 bases and J dropped 3; count of bases not matched to a gene: 2. This CDR3 reads CASSQESSGGYEQYF. CDR3 DNA: TGCGCCAGCAGCCAAGAGTCTAGCGGGGGCTACGAGCAGTACTTC.

This chain links TRBV5-6 with TRBJ1-5; 8 nucleotides line up with TRBD1. Losses at the gene ends were 5 bases for V and 6 bases for J; bases not matched to a gene: 7. Germline CDR1 reads SGHDT; CDR2 reads YYEEEE. This CDR3 region has 14 residues. The CDR3 loop reads CASSSTTGVQPQHF. CDR3 nucleotide sequence: TGTGCCAGCAGTTCAACGACAGGGGTTCAGCCCCAGCATTTT.

The chain links TRBV5-6 to TRBJ2-7; weak D call: TRBD1 (6 bases). The CDR3 runs 13 residues. Germline V gene lookup returns CDR1 SGHDT and CDR2 YYEEEE. V was cut by 4 bases and J by 2 bases, with 10 bases left in between. DNA of the CDR3: TGTGCCAGCAGCCCCTGGGACACCTACGAGCAGTACTTC. This gives the protein CASSPWDTYEQYF. The full variable domain, in which reference TRBV5-6 and TRBJ2-7 provide the parts outside the CDR3, is DAGVTQSPTHLIKTRGQQVTLRCSPKSGHDTVSWYQQALGQGPQFIFQYYEEEERQRGNFPDRFSGHQFPNYSSELNVNALLLGDSALYLCASSPWDTYEQYFGPGTRLTVT.

This chain uses TRBV4-1 with TRBJ1-2; possible D gene TRBD1, 5 bases. This CDR3 region has 14 residues. CDR1 is MGHRA, CDR2 YSYEKL, per germline. V was shortened by 4 bases and J by 4 bases, with 13 bases between the two germline ends. DNA for the CDR3: TGCGCCAGCAGCCCGACCACAGGACGCTATGGCTACACCTTC. Amino acids: CASSPTTGRYGYTF.

The rearrangement uses TRBV13 and TRBJ2-6, with TRBD1 matching 10 bases. V dropped 5 bases and J dropped 1; count of bases not matched to a gene: 5. The V gene's germline CDR1 is PRHDT and CDR2 FYEKMQ (reference sequence). The CDR3 is 17 residues long. The CDR3, as DNA: TGTGCCAGCAGCGGGACAGGGGAATCGTCTGGGGCCAACGTCCTGACTTTC. Amino acid sequence: CASSGTGESSGANVLTF.

This chain connects TRBV27 to TRBJ2-5, with D perhaps matching TRBD2 (5 bases). Germline V gene lookup returns CDR1 MNHEY and CDR2 SMNVEV (reference sequence). The CDR3 length is 14 residues. V shed 3 bases and J shed 5 bases, with 13 bases lying between them. CDR3 in amino acids: CASSLGRPGETQYF. As DNA, the CDR3 is TGTGCCAGCAGTTTGGGCAGGCCGGGGGAGACCCAGTACTTC.

The rearrangement links TRBV18 to TRBJ2-3; no firm D call. V lost 0 bases, J lost 3 bases, and 4 bases lay in between. The germline V gene encodes CDR1 KGHSH and CDR2 LQKENI. This CDR3 is 13 amino acids long. The CDR3 region is CASSPPATDTQYF. The CDR3 DNA sequence: TGTGCCAGCTCACCACCGGCGACAGATACGCAGTATTTT.